One and the same sample provided the 10 T cell receptor beta chains below, sequenced in a study of T cell repertoires in cytomegalovirus infection. These receptors have no identified antigens. MiXCR, run by TCRdb on the reads, gives a single entry per CDR3 protein. The sample carries a few hundred thousand distinct CDR3 sequences, 40% recorded once. The source material was cultured PBMCs, sampled from culture after CMV antigen stimulation. The source of these receptors is a human donor in good health (CMV status not recorded). Some clones in this sample may be carry-over from other donors' samples.

This chain links TRBV23-1 with TRBJ2-7; TRBD2 matches 7 bases. TRBV23-1 is flagged as an ORF with uncertain function. There are 14 residues in the CDR3. Trimming at V came to 6 bases and at J to 0 bases, leaving 5 bases not matched to a gene. DNA for the CDR3: TGCGCCAGCAGGGTGGGGAGGGACTCCTACGAGCAGTACTTC. Amino acids: CASRVGRDSYEQYF.

The chain has TRBV4-2 and TRBJ2-2; D remains unclear. The CDR3 sequence is 16 residues long. The germline V gene has CDR1 LGHNA and CDR2 YNFKEQ. Trimming removed 0 bases at V and 1 base at J, with 9 bases between. The CDR3 sequence: CASSQERTRNTGELFF. CDR3 DNA sequence: TGTGCCAGCAGCCAAGAACGCACCCGGAACACCGGGGAGCTGTTTTTT.

The chain links TRBV7-2 to TRBJ2-1; TRBD1 might be the D (5 bases). The germline V gene encodes CDR1 SGHTA and CDR2 FQGNSA. The CDR3 contains 13 residues. The V and J ends lost 0 bases and 5 bases respectively, with 5 bases between them. CDR3 nucleotide sequence: TGTGCCAGCAGCTTAGCACAGGACAATGAGCAGTTCTTC. This translates into CASSLAQDNEQFF.

The gene calls are TRBV14 and TRBJ1-4, with 9 bases aligning to TRBD1. The CDR3 sequence is 16 residues long. Losses at the gene ends were 3 bases for V and 5 bases for J; bases not matched to a gene: 7. Germline loops: CDR1 SGHDN, CDR2 FVKESK. CDR3 loop: CASSQRTGTGNEKLFF. DNA for the CDR3: TGTGCCAGCAGCCAGCGCACCGGGACAGGGAATGAAAAACTGTTTTTT.

This chain connects TRBV12-3 or TRBV12-4 to TRBJ2-3; 11 bases fit TRBD1. After removal of 7 bases from V and 4 bases from J, the junction contained 7 bases not matched to a gene. This CDR3 is built from 15 residues. The CDR3 region has the DNA TGTGCCAGCACCCCGGGACAGGGGGTCCCAGATACGCAGTATTTT. Translating it yields CASTPGQGVPDTQYF.

This clonotype was detected only a few times. This chain uses TRBV11-2 with TRBJ2-3, with TRBD2 identical over 9 bases. CDR3 length equals 16 residues. CDR1 is SGHAT and CDR2 is FQNNGV in the germline V gene. With V trimmed by 0 bases and J by 7 bases, 8 bases remained unmatched. The CDR3 is CASSLDGLAGPHTQYF. CDR3 nucleotide sequence: TGTGCCAGCAGCTTAGACGGGCTAGCGGGGCCCCATACGCAGTATTTT.

This clonotype was seen repeatedly, ten times or more. The chain is built from TRBV5-5 and TRBJ2-1; D might be TRBD1 (6 bases). From germline, CDR1 is SGHKS and CDR2 YYEKEE (reference sequence). With 5 bases removed from V and 7 bases from J, the gap between germline ends came to 19 bases. The CDR3 contains 15 residues. CDR3 loop: CASSLAPNRVNEQFF. CDR3 bases: TGTGCCAGCAGTCTTGCCCCCAACAGGGTGAATGAGCAGTTCTTC. Full variable domain (outside the CDR3, taken from reference TRBV5-5 and TRBJ2-1): DAGVTQSPTHLIKTRGQQVTLRCSPISGHKSVSWYQQVLGQGPQFIFQYYEKEERGRGNFPDRFSARQFPNYSSELNVNALLLGDSALYLCASSLAPNRVNEQFFGPGTRLTVL.

This sequence joins TRBV11-2 and TRBJ2-1; TRBD1 matches 7 bases. V lost 1 base and J lost 3; bases outside the gene matches: 3. CDR1 is SGHAT and CDR2 is FQNNGV in the germline V gene. This CDR3 contains 15 residues. The CDR3 DNA sequence: TGTGCCAGCAGCTTAGTGACAGGGAGCTACAATGAGCAGTTCTTC. Protein: CASSLVTGSYNEQFF.

This clonotype was found a few times. The chain has TRBV12-3 or TRBV12-4 and TRBJ2-5; a weak D match, TRBD2 (6 bases). The CDR3 covers 14 residues. Deletions cut 6 bases from V and 5 bases from J, with 16 bases between. The CDR3 loop reads CASRLGGVTETQYF. For the CDR3, the DNA is TGTGCCAGCAGACTCGGCGGGGTTACTGAGACCCAGTACTTC.

This chain uses TRBV2 with TRBJ2-3, with 12 bases that match TRBD2. Germline CDR1 is SNHLY and CDR2 is FYNNEI. V trimming: 3 bases; J trimming: 6 bases; junction bases outside the gene matches: 7. The CDR3 runs 16 residues. CDR3 sequence: CASSELTSGSGDTQYF. The DNA of the CDR3 is TGTGCCAGCAGTGAGCTGACTAGCGGGAGTGGGGATACGCAGTATTTT.